Included here is one TCR beta chain sequence, with context. Its antigen is undetermined. The source of the sample is a study of T cells after yellow fever vaccination. Points from the study as a whole: Abundant contaminating clonotypes from the bulk population could appear in FACS-sorted repertoires.

The V gene's germline CDR1 is SGDLS and CDR2 YYNGEE. This CDR3 spans 14 amino acids. Deletions cut 0 bases from V and 6 bases from J, with 9 bases between. TCRdb re-derived calls from the 5' RACE reads in MiXCR, one entry per CDR3 protein. There are about 630,000 distinct CDR3 sequences in the sample; roughly 12% occur only once, and about 15% lies in the top ten. The chain employs TRBV9 and TRBJ2-2; D ambiguous. The sequencing used PBMCs, collected on the day of the yellow fever booster vaccination. The receptor was derived from a man aged 25-40 years who received the YFV17D yellow fever vaccine. The CDR3 loop reads CASSVGRVSGELFF. In DNA, the CDR3 is TGTGCCAGCAGCGTAGGTCGGGTATCCGGGGAGCTGTTTTTT. The full variable domain, in which reference TRBV9 and TRBJ2-2 provide the parts outside the CDR3, is DSGVTQTPKHLITATGQRVTLRCSPRSGDLSVYWYQQSLDQGLQFLIQYYNGEERAKGNILERFSAQQFPDLHSELNLSSLELGDSALYFCASSVGRVSGELFFGEGSRLTVL.